These T cell receptor beta chains were read from a single sample in a study of Ad26.COV2.S vaccination and SARS-CoV-2 variants. Method: immunoSEQ multiplex PCR; TCRdb's copy keeps in-frame clones and lacks some. The sample consists of around 370,000 clones, 70% to 90% of them appearing once. Sequences were derived from peripheral blood, sampled in a trial of Ad26.COV2.S vaccine versus placebo. All receptors derive from a person aged 18-60 years who received the Ad26.COV2.S COVID-19 vaccine or a placebo. Both conserved end residues are part of each CDR3. Each record gives: D gene, V gene, clone size, J gene, CDR3 protein, CDR3 DNA. The D gene is left open where the match is weak. A clone size is listed for some rows: how often the clone was seen (once, few, many), or a class if it is expanded.

D gene: -; V gene: TRBV6-5; clone size: -; J gene: TRBJ2-3; CDR3 protein: CASSQGSTDTQYF; CDR3 DNA: TGTGCCAGCAGCCAGGGGAGCACAGATACGCAGTATTTT
D gene: -; V gene: TRBV5-1; clone size: -; J gene: TRBJ2-7; CDR3 protein: CASSLDAGLSYEQYF; CDR3 DNA: TGCGCCAGCAGCTTGGATGCGGGTCTCTCCTACGAGCAGTACTTC
D gene: -; V gene: TRBV20-1; clone size: -; J gene: TRBJ1-5; CDR3 protein: CSASQDSNQPQHF; CDR3 DNA: TGCAGTGCTAGTCAGGACAGCAATCAGCCCCAGCATTTT
D gene: TRBD1; V gene: TRBV5-6; clone size: -; J gene: TRBJ1-1; CDR3 protein: CASSSQDRVAEAFF; CDR3 DNA: TGTGCCAGCAGCTCCCAAGACAGGGTGGCTGAAGCTTTCTTT
D gene: -; V gene: TRBV5-1; clone size: -; J gene: TRBJ2-7; CDR3 protein: CASSITGELSYEQYF; CDR3 DNA: TGCGCCAGCAGCATTACTGGCGAATTATCCTACGAGCAGTACTTC
D gene: -; V gene: TRBV7-8; clone size: -; J gene: TRBJ1-2; CDR3 protein: CASSPGDSYGYTF; CDR3 DNA: TGTGCCAGCAGCCCTGGGGACTCCTATGGCTACACCTTC
D gene: -; V gene: TRBV2; clone size: -; J gene: TRBJ2-7; CDR3 protein: CASSLGMAGEQYF; CDR3 DNA: TGTGCCAGCAGCTTGGGGATGGCCGGCGAGCAGTACTTC
D gene: TRBD1; V gene: TRBV30; clone size: -; J gene: TRBJ1-4; CDR3 protein: CACSQGAGEKLFF; CDR3 DNA: TGTGCCTGTTCACAGGGGGCGGGTGAAAAACTGTTTTTT
D gene: TRBD2; V gene: TRBV18; clone size: -; J gene: TRBJ2-1; CDR3 protein: CASSPDRAGGSVYEQFF; CDR3 DNA: TGTGCCAGCTCACCGGACCGAGCGGGAGGTTCGGTTTATGAGCAGTTCTTC
D gene: -; V gene: TRBV29-1; clone size: -; J gene: TRBJ2-3; CDR3 protein: CSIYGESTDTQYF; CDR3 DNA: TGCAGCATCTACGGCGAGAGCACAGATACGCAGTATTTT
D gene: TRBD1; V gene: TRBV28; clone size: -; J gene: TRBJ1-2; CDR3 protein: CASSRSDRGGGYTF; CDR3 DNA: TGTGCCAGCAGTCGAAGCGACAGGGGAGGGGGCTACACCTTC
D gene: -; V gene: TRBV27; clone size: -; J gene: TRBJ2-7; CDR3 protein: CASSSRFPYEQYF; CDR3 DNA: TGTGCCAGCAGTTCACGATTCCCCTACGAGCAGTACTTC
D gene: -; V gene: TRBV3-1/TRBV3-2; clone size: -; J gene: TRBJ2-2; CDR3 protein: CASSQDPTGELFF; CDR3 DNA: TGTGCCAGCAGCCAGGACCCAACCGGGGAGCTGTTTTTT
D gene: TRBD1; V gene: TRBV5-6; clone size: once; J gene: TRBJ1-1; CDR3 protein: CASSLLDRAYTEAFF; CDR3 DNA: TGTGCCAGCAGCTTACTTGACAGGGCCTACACTGAAGCTTTCTTT
D gene: -; V gene: TRBV27; clone size: -; J gene: TRBJ1-1; CDR3 protein: CASSFRVMNTEAFF; CDR3 DNA: TGTGCCAGCAGTTTCAGGGTGATGAACACTGAAGCTTTCTTT
D gene: -; V gene: TRBV27; clone size: -; J gene: TRBJ2-5; CDR3 protein: CASSFRGIQETQYF; CDR3 DNA: TGTGCCAGCAGTTTTAGAGGGATCCAAGAGACCCAGTACTTC
D gene: TRBD2; V gene: TRBV5-1; clone size: -; J gene: TRBJ2-3; CDR3 protein: CASSQGTSGDSSTDTQYF; CDR3 DNA: TGCGCCAGCAGCCAAGGGACTAGCGGGGATTCTAGCACAGATACGCAGTATTTT
D gene: -; V gene: TRBV18; clone size: few; J gene: TRBJ2-2; CDR3 protein: CASSPEDSMNTGELFF; CDR3 DNA: TGTGCCAGCTCACCCGAGGACAGCATGAACACCGGGGAGCTGTTTTTT
D gene: -; V gene: TRBV3-1/TRBV3-2; clone size: -; J gene: TRBJ1-5; CDR3 protein: CASSQAGKSQPQHF; CDR3 DNA: TGTGCCAGCAGCCAAGCGGGGAAAAGCCAGCCCCAGCATTTT
D gene: -; V gene: TRBV3-1/TRBV3-2; clone size: -; J gene: TRBJ2-1; CDR3 protein: CASSQDHLGIPYNEQFF; CDR3 DNA: TGTGCCAGCAGCCAAGATCATTTGGGGATACCCTACAATGAGCAGTTCTTC
D gene: -; V gene: TRBV5-4; clone size: once; J gene: TRBJ2-1; CDR3 protein: CASSLASNQGEQFF; CDR3 DNA: TGTGCCAGCAGCTTGGCCAGCAATCAAGGTGAGCAGTTCTTC
D gene: TRBD2; V gene: TRBV5-1; clone size: -; J gene: TRBJ2-1; CDR3 protein: CASSFQTSGGPEQFF; CDR3 DNA: TGCGCCAGCAGCTTTCAAACTAGCGGGGGGCCAGAGCAGTTCTTC
D gene: -; V gene: TRBV5-1; clone size: -; J gene: TRBJ2-7; CDR3 protein: CASSLGLDSMDEQYF; CDR3 DNA: TGCGCCAGCAGCTTGGGTCTGGACAGCATGGACGAGCAGTACTTC
D gene: -; V gene: TRBV13; clone size: -; J gene: TRBJ2-2; CDR3 protein: CASSPKGLGLGELFF; CDR3 DNA: TGTGCCAGCAGCCCTAAAGGCCTGGGTTTAGGGGAGCTGTTTTTT
D gene: -; V gene: TRBV13; clone size: once; J gene: TRBJ1-2; CDR3 protein: CASSLGGAGYGYTF; CDR3 DNA: TGTGCCAGCAGCTTAGGCGGGGCAGGGTATGGCTACACCTTC
D gene: TRBD1; V gene: TRBV7-6; clone size: few; J gene: TRBJ2-7; CDR3 protein: CASSPGQGLSYEQYF; CDR3 DNA: TGTGCCAGCAGCCCCGGACAGGGTCTCTCCTACGAGCAGTACTTC
D gene: TRBD1; V gene: TRBV23-1; clone size: -; J gene: TRBJ2-5; CDR3 protein: CASSQEGQDKETQYF; CDR3 DNA: TGCGCCAGCAGTCAAGAGGGACAGGACAAAGAGACCCAGTACTTC
D gene: -; V gene: TRBV18; clone size: -; J gene: TRBJ2-2; CDR3 protein: CASSPLTTGELFF; CDR3 DNA: TGTGCCAGCTCACCGTTAACCACCGGGGAGCTGTTTTTT
D gene: TRBD1; V gene: TRBV19; clone size: -; J gene: TRBJ1-4; CDR3 protein: CASSSTGDEKLFF; CDR3 DNA: TGTGCCAGTAGCTCGACAGGGGATGAAAAACTGTTTTTT
D gene: -; V gene: TRBV10-1; clone size: once; J gene: TRBJ2-7; CDR3 protein: CASSQGFEQYF; CDR3 DNA: TGCGCCAGCAGTCAGGGGTTCGAGCAGTACTTC
D gene: -; V gene: TRBV10-3; clone size: once; J gene: TRBJ1-3; CDR3 protein: CAISESSGNTIYF; CDR3 DNA: TGTGCCATCAGTGAGTCTTCTGGAAACACCATATATTTT
D gene: -; V gene: TRBV30; clone size: -; J gene: TRBJ2-6; CDR3 protein: CAWLSGANVLTF; CDR3 DNA: TGTGCCTGGTTGTCTGGGGCCAACGTCCTGACTTTC
D gene: -; V gene: TRBV6-2/TRBV6-3; clone size: -; J gene: TRBJ1-1; CDR3 protein: CASSYSGTLNTEAFF; CDR3 DNA: TGTGCCAGCAGTTACTCAGGGACACTGAACACTGAAGCTTTCTTT
D gene: -; V gene: TRBV5-3; clone size: -; J gene: TRBJ1-1; CDR3 protein: CARRADSRRGTEAFF; CDR3 DNA: TGTGCCAGAAGGGCAGACAGCCGTCGGGGCACTGAAGCTTTCTTT
D gene: TRBD2; V gene: TRBV24-1; clone size: -; J gene: TRBJ2-1; CDR3 protein: CATSDLIAGGYNEQFF; CDR3 DNA: TGTGCCACCAGTGACCTTATAGCGGGAGGGTACAATGAGCAGTTCTTC
D gene: -; V gene: TRBV3-1/TRBV3-2; clone size: -; J gene: TRBJ1-2; CDR3 protein: CASSRWTANYGYTF; CDR3 DNA: TGTGCCAGCAGCCGGTGGACAGCTAACTATGGCTACACCTTC
D gene: -; V gene: TRBV3-1/TRBV3-2; clone size: -; J gene: TRBJ1-5; CDR3 protein: CASSQGVDQPQHF; CDR3 DNA: TGTGCCAGCAGCCAAGGGGTTGATCAGCCCCAGCATTTT
D gene: TRBD2; V gene: TRBV7-9; clone size: -; J gene: TRBJ2-5; CDR3 protein: CASSPIGGRETQYF; CDR3 DNA: TGTGCCAGCAGCCCAATTGGCGGGAGAGAGACCCAGTACTTC
D gene: -; V gene: TRBV11-2; clone size: -; J gene: TRBJ2-5; CDR3 protein: CASSVVTGTPQETQYF; CDR3 DNA: TGTGCCAGCAGCGTAGTAACCGGGACACCCCAAGAGACCCAGTACTTC
D gene: -; V gene: TRBV5-8; clone size: few; J gene: TRBJ1-2; CDR3 protein: CASSLKGGYTF; CDR3 DNA: TGTGCCAGCAGCTTGAAGGGGGGCTACACCTTC
D gene: TRBD2; V gene: TRBV5-1; clone size: -; J gene: TRBJ2-3; CDR3 protein: CASSAVWEGGTDTQYF; CDR3 DNA: TGCGCCAGCAGCGCTGTATGGGAGGGCGGCACAGATACGCAGTATTTT
D gene: -; V gene: TRBV2; clone size: -; J gene: TRBJ1-5; CDR3 protein: CASSPDDGQPQHF; CDR3 DNA: TGTGCCAGCAGTCCGGATGACGGACAGCCCCAGCATTTT
D gene: -; V gene: TRBV11-2; clone size: -; J gene: TRBJ1-1; CDR3 protein: CASSLGATFF; CDR3 DNA: TGTGCCAGCAGCTTAGGGGCAACTTTCTTT
D gene: -; V gene: TRBV18; clone size: few; J gene: TRBJ2-1; CDR3 protein: CASSPGRYNEQFF; CDR3 DNA: TGTGCCAGCTCACCAGGGAGGTACAATGAGCAGTTCTTC
D gene: -; V gene: TRBV6-5; clone size: -; J gene: TRBJ1-1; CDR3 protein: CASSYGSGVNTEAFF; CDR3 DNA: TGTGCCAGCAGTTACGGATCGGGGGTGAACACTGAAGCTTTCTTT
D gene: -; V gene: TRBV11-2; clone size: -; J gene: TRBJ1-2; CDR3 protein: CASSLGAGPSLIGGYTF; CDR3 DNA: TGTGCCAGCAGCTTAGGGGCAGGGCCCTCTTTGATCGGGGGCTACACCTTC
D gene: -; V gene: TRBV5-4; clone size: -; J gene: TRBJ2-5; CDR3 protein: CASSPQGLGETQYF; CDR3 DNA: TGTGCCAGCAGCCCCCAAGGGTTAGGGGAGACCCAGTACTTC
D gene: TRBD1; V gene: TRBV23-1; clone size: -; J gene: TRBJ1-6; CDR3 protein: CASSQSPDREYSYNSPLHF; CDR3 DNA: TGCGCCAGCAGTCAATCCCCGGACAGGGAGTACTCCTATAATTCACCCCTCCACTTT